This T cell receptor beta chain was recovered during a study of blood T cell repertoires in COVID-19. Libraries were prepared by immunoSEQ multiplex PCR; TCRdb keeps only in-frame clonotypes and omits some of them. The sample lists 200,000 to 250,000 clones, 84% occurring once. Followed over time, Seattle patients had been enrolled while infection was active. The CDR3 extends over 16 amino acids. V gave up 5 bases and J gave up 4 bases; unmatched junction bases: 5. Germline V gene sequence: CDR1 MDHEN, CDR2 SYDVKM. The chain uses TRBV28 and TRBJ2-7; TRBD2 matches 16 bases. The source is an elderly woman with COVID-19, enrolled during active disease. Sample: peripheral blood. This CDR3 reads CASSGTSGRAWYEQYF. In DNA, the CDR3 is TGTGCCAGCAGTGGGACTAGCGGGAGGGCCTGGTACGAGCAGTACTTC.